This T cell receptor (beta chain) was captured by sequencing in a study of blood T cells in healthy people across ages. Samples had at least 6.5 million PBMCs isolated from them. Then a second PCR, running about 6 to 11 cycles, was carried out with a sample-barcoded 5' primer and a J-beta primer mix. Tagging of each cDNA molecule was performed by a template-switch adaptor with 12 random nucleotides. TCRdb processed the 5' RACE reads anew with MiXCR; each CDR3 protein has one entry. Of roughly 680,000 distinct CDR3 sequences listed, roughly 21% are singletons. Germline V gives CDR1 SGHRS, CDR2 YFSETQ. The CDR3 is made up of 14 amino acids. Concerning this clonotype itself: Mismatch with germline at one junction end may stem from a read error.

This TCR was recovered from a man between 65 and 80 years old in good health. Sequencing was performed on blood. The chain has TRBV5-1 and TRBJ2-5; the match to TRBD2 covers 12 bases. The CDR3 sequence is CASLAGGPRNERFF. CDR3 coding DNA: TGCGCCAGCCTAGCGGGAGGGCCCCGCAATGAGCGGTTCTTC.